One sample yielded the 27 T cell receptor beta chains listed below, sequenced in a study of blood T cell repertoires in COVID-19. The repertoire was sequenced with immunoSEQ multiplex PCR; TCRdb's copy has only in-frame clones and lacks some. This sample has roughly 110,000 clones; 70% to 75% occur once, and the top ten carry 0.75% to 1%. The sequencing sample was made of peripheral blood. These receptor sequences come from a human donor with acute or convalescent COVID-19. The donor label of this sample is uncertain.

The V and J genes are TRBV11-2 and TRBJ2-7, with TRBD2 matching 11 bases. V gave up 3 bases and J gave up 0 bases; unmatched junction bases: 7. The V gene's germline CDR1 is SGHAT and CDR2 FQNNGV. The CDR3 contains 17 residues. The CDR3 region is CASSFRLAGGSSYEQYF. CDR3 nucleotides: TGTGCCAGCAGCTTTCGATTAGCGGGGGGGAGCTCCTACGAGCAGTACTTC. Supplemented by reference TRBV11-2 and TRBJ2-7, the full variable domain reads EAGVAQSPRYKIIEKRQSVAFWCNPISGHATLYWYQQILGQGPKLLIQFQNNGVVDDSQLPKDRFSAERLKGVDSTLKIQPAKLEDSAVYLCASSFRLAGGSSYEQYFGPGTRLTVT.

The chain couples TRBV19 to TRBJ2-7; 9 positions match TRBD1. V shed 5 bases, J shed 5 bases, and the junction held 10 bases outside the gene matches. The CDR3 spans 15 residues. Germline values: CDR1 LNHDA, CDR2 SQIVND (reference sequence). DNA for the CDR3: TGTGCCAGTAGTCTTACCGGGACAGGGCTCCACGAGCAGTACTTC. Translation gives CASSLTGTGLHEQYF.

CDR3 bases: TGCGCCAGCAGCCCGAGGGCGACTAGCAATGAGCAGTTCTTC. Translation gives CASSPRATSNEQFF. The chain couples TRBV5-1 to TRBJ2-1, with D perhaps TRBD2 (6 bases). The CDR3 is made up of 14 amino acids. Germline V gene lookup returns CDR1 SGHRS and CDR2 YFSETQ. The V and J ends lost 4 bases and 6 bases respectively, with 14 bases between them.

V and J are TRBV10-3 and TRBJ1-2, with a tentative D call TRBD1 (6 bases). The CDR3 has 15 amino acids. The germline V and J ends were trimmed by 0 bases and 3 bases, with 11 bases remaining between them. CDR1 and CDR2 from the germline V gene are ENHRY and SYGVKD. The CDR3 spells CAISESNRADYGYTF. The CDR3, as DNA: TGTGCCATCAGTGAGTCGAACAGGGCCGACTATGGCTACACCTTC.

The CDR3: CASSTRQGGNTEAFF. CDR3 bases: TGTGCCAGCAGCACAAGACAGGGGGGAAACACTGAAGCTTTCTTT. The chain has TRBV9 and TRBJ1-1; 9 bases are shared with TRBD1. This CDR3 comprises 15 residues. CDR1 SGDLS and CDR2 YYNGEE come from the germline V gene. The ends lost 4 bases at V and 2 bases at J; junction bases unmatched: 6.

The chain employs TRBV21-1 and TRBJ1-2. TRBV21-1 is recorded as a pseudogene. CDR3 size: 16 residues. CDR3: CASSKFCRRVCYGYTF. CDR3 sequence (DNA): TGTGCCAGCAGCAAATTTTGTAGGCGGGTCTGCTATGGCTACACCTTC.

This chain connects TRBV6-5 to TRBJ2-7; no clear D. There are 13 residues in the CDR3. V was cut by 6 bases and J by 1 base, with 10 bases left in between. The V gene's germline CDR1 is MNHEY and CDR2 SVGAGI. CDR3 loop: CASSKQPSYEQYF. The CDR3 DNA follows: TGTGCCAGCAGCAAACAGCCTTCCTACGAGCAGTACTTC.

The chain combines TRBV12-3 or TRBV12-4 with TRBJ2-2; D unclear. The CDR3 loop spans 13 amino acids. The ends were cut back, 0 bases at V and 4 bases at J, with 3 bases in the middle. The CDR3 DNA reads as TGTGCCAGCAGTTTAGCCCGCACCGGGGAGCTGTTTTTT. Its protein product is CASSLARTGELFF.

There are a few counts of this clone. The J gene is TRBJ2-2, the V gene TRBV10-1; 7 positions match TRBD1. The V and J ends lost 10 bases and 1 base, in that order; junction bases with no gene match: 9. This CDR3 region has 15 residues. CDR1 is WNHNN, CDR2 SYGVQD, per germline (reference sequence). CDR3 coding DNA: TGCGCCAACAGAACAGGGACAGTGAACACCGGGGAGCTGTTTTTT. Translated, it gives CANRTGTVNTGELFF.

The chain combines TRBV6-6 with TRBJ2-7, with TRBD1 matching over 9 bases. V shed 6 bases and J 6 bases; nucleotides not matched to a gene: 9. CDR1 is MNHNY, CDR2 SVGAGI, per germline (reference sequence). This CDR3 comprises 14 residues. The CDR3 DNA is TGTGCCAGCAGGTACGGACAGGGGCCCGCCGAGCAGTACTTC. It translates to CASRYGQGPAEQYF.

The chain recombines TRBV18 with TRBJ2-7; TRBD1 matches at 8 bases. V lost 4 bases, J lost 8 bases, and 13 bases stayed unmatched. The CDR3 spans 15 residues. Germline V gene sequence: CDR1 KGHSH, CDR2 LQKENI. The CDR3: CASSLAGTGDTKQYV. The DNA for the CDR3 is TGTGCCAGCTCACTTGCCGGGACAGGAGATACGAAGCAGTACGTC.

A few counts support this clone. This chain links TRBV7-9 with TRBJ2-1, with D possibly matching TRBD2 (6 bases). Germline loops: CDR1 SEHNR, CDR2 FQNEAQ (reference sequence). Trimming removed 4 bases at V and 5 bases at J, with 21 bases between. The CDR3 is 17 amino acids. Written as DNA, the CDR3 is TGTGCCAGCAGCTCGAGAGGAGGGGTTATCCGGGACAATGAGCAGTTCTTC. Translating gives CASSSRGGVIRDNEQFF.

This sequence joins TRBV7-3 and TRBJ2-1, with a possible D match to TRBD2 (6 bases). The germline V gene has CDR1 SGHTA and CDR2 FQGTGA. CDR3 size: 15 residues. Trimming removed 5 bases at V and 3 bases at J, with 14 bases between. For the CDR3, the DNA is TGTGCCAGCAGCCCCTCAGGAGGGCACTACAATGAGCAGTTCTTC. Translation gives CASSPSGGHYNEQFF.

This clone was found a few times. The chain has TRBV7-3 and TRBJ2-6, with a tentative D call TRBD1 (6 bases). V was trimmed by 5 bases and J by 1 base, leaving 27 bases between them. Germline V gene lookup returns CDR1 SGHTA and CDR2 FQGTGA. The length of the CDR3 is 21 residues. This chain's CDR3 is CASSLKPGTKGSWSGANVLTF. The CDR3 region has the DNA TGTGCCAGCAGCCTCAAGCCCGGGACAAAAGGGTCTTGGTCTGGGGCCAACGTCCTGACTTTC.

J is TRBJ2-5 and V is TRBV5-1; a weak D match, TRBD2 (5 bases). Per the germline V gene, CDR1 is SGHRS and CDR2 is YFSETQ. The V end lost 0 bases, the J end lost 5 bases, and 8 bases lay between the germline ends. The length of the CDR3 is 13 residues. This CDR3 is CASSLAGVETQYF. CDR3 nucleotides: TGCGCCAGCAGCTTGGCCGGGGTTGAGACCCAGTACTTC.

The genes are TRBV29-1 and TRBJ1-1, with 8 bases matching TRBD1. The CDR3 runs to 15 residues. Germline V gene data show CDR1 as SQVTM and CDR2 as ANQGSEA. The V segment lost 7 bases and the J segment 1 base; nucleotides outside the gene matches: 11. CDR3 DNA sequence: TGCAGCGCCACGGACAGGGCGAACTCGAACACTGAAGCTTTCTTT. It is translated as CSATDRANSNTEAFF.

This clone appeared a few times. CDR3 sequence: CSANRADTQYF. In nucleotides, the CDR3 is TGCAGTGCTAACAGGGCAGATACGCAGTATTTT. The V and J genes are TRBV20-1 and TRBJ2-3; tentatively, D is TRBD1 (6 bases). The CDR3 totals 11 residues. The V and J ends lost 4 bases and 4 bases respectively, with 6 bases between them. Germline V gives CDR1 DFQATT, CDR2 SNEGSKA (reference sequence).

This clone was recorded once. The chain carries TRBV2 and TRBJ1-5, with 10 bases lining up with TRBD1. Germline trimming cut 5 bases from V and 6 bases from J; bases unmatched to any gene: 7. Germline CDR1 is SNHLY and CDR2 is FYNNEI. The CDR3 is 15 residues long. The CDR3: CASSSDRGPGQPQHF. The CDR3 nucleotides read TGTGCCAGCAGTTCCGACAGGGGGCCAGGTCAGCCCCAGCATTTT.

The chain has TRBV7-2 and TRBJ2-1, with D perhaps matching TRBD2 (6 bases). The CDR3 spans 15 residues. Trimming shortened V by 5 bases and J by 4 bases, and 15 bases separated the two germline ends. CDR1 and CDR2 from the germline V gene are SGHTA and FQGNSA. Here the CDR3 DNA reads TGTGCCAGCAGCCCAACGGGGGAGCTTTACAATGAGCAGTTCTTC. Translation: CASSPTGELYNEQFF.

This chain links TRBV11-3 with TRBJ2-3; tentative D call: TRBD2 (5 bases). CDR1 is SGHNT and CDR2 is YENEEA in the germline V gene. Trimming shortened V by 2 bases and J by 6 bases, and 18 bases separated the two germline ends. CDR3 length: 16 residues. CDR3 DNA sequence: TGTGCCAGCAGCTTAACTTTCGGGATAGCGTCGGATACGCAGTATTTT. Its translation: CASSLTFGIASDTQYF.

This clone was found a few times. V gene TRBV24-1 combines with J gene TRBJ1-2; possible D gene TRBD1, 5 bases. V lost 9 bases, J lost 4 bases, and 11 bases lay in between. The CDR3 contains 12 residues. From germline, CDR1 is KGHDR and CDR2 SFDVKD. CDR3 loop: CATGGGSYGYTF. The CDR3 region has the DNA TGTGCCACCGGCGGGGGGTCCTATGGCTACACCTTC.

This clone was counted only a few times. V is TRBV6-5 and J is TRBJ1-4; tentative D call: TRBD1 (6 bases). Trimming took off 2 bases at V and 9 bases at J, with 19 bases between the two ends. Germline V gene data show CDR1 as MNHEY and CDR2 as SVGAGI. The CDR3 contains 16 residues. CDR3: CASSYERATGPKKLFF. The CDR3 DNA reads TGTGCCAGCAGTTACGAGAGAGCCACAGGGCCGAAAAAACTGTTTTTT.

The chain couples TRBV7-2 to TRBJ2-6; 9 nucleotides agree with TRBD1. The V and J ends lost 4 bases and 0 bases, in that order; junction bases with no gene match: 7. This CDR3 is built from 18 residues. The germline CDR1 and CDR2 sequences are SGHTA and FQGNSA. CDR3 sequence: CASSWGQGITSGANVLTF. DNA of the CDR3: TGTGCCAGCAGCTGGGGACAGGGTATCACCTCTGGGGCCAACGTCCTGACTTTC. The whole variable domain, filled in from reference TRBV7-2 and TRBJ2-6, reads GAGVSQSPSNKVTEKGKDVELRCDPISGHTALYWYRQSLGQGLEFLIYFQGNSAPDKSGLPSDRFSAERTGGSVSTLTIQRTQQEDSAVYLCASSWGQGITSGANVLTFGAGSRLTVL.

This clone has just a few counts. The gene calls are TRBV9 and TRBJ2-5; TRBD2 is a possible D gene (5 bases). Germline CDR1 is SGDLS and CDR2 is YYNGEE. CDR3 length: 14 residues. Trimming pared 4 bases from V and 2 bases from J, leaving 12 bases between. CDR3 bases: TGTGCCAGCAGCCCCGCCGGACTGCAAGAGACCCAGTACTTC. It yields the protein CASSPAGLQETQYF.

Only a few counts were recorded for this clone. The gene calls are TRBV2 and TRBJ1-5; 8 positions match TRBD1. The V gene end was trimmed by 7 bases and the J gene end by 4 bases; junction bases not matched to a gene: 3. Germline V gene sequence: CDR1 SNHLY, CDR2 FYNNEI. There are 13 residues in the CDR3. The CDR3 nucleotides are TGTGCCAGCAACCGGGACAGGAATCAGCCCCAGCATTTT. This gives the protein CASNRDRNQPQHF.

This sequence joins TRBV30 and TRBJ1-2; 7 positions match TRBD1. This CDR3 has 13 residues. V lost 6 bases and J lost 5; bases outside the gene matches: 9. Germline V gene data show CDR1 as GTSNPN and CDR2 as SVGIG (reference sequence). The chain's CDR3 is CACRPDRDYGYTF. The CDR3 DNA reads as TGTGCCTGCCGCCCTGACAGGGATTATGGCTACACCTTC.

The chain carries TRBV9 and TRBJ2-1; 9 bases are shared with TRBD2. J gave up 4 bases and V 0 bases, and 11 bases lay outside the gene matches. Germline assignment: CDR1 SGDLS and CDR2 YYNGEE. The CDR3 has 18 amino acids. This chain's CDR3 is CASSVGPSGGSGYNEQFF. The DNA of the CDR3 is TGTGCCAGCAGCGTAGGTCCCAGCGGGGGGTCGGGGTACAATGAGCAGTTCTTC.